These 3 T cell receptor beta chains were all obtained from the same sample, sequenced in a study of human T cells and chemical hapten exposure. MiXCR, run by TCRdb on the RACE reads, gives a single entry per CDR3 protein. Of some 79,000 distinct CDR3 sequences in the sample, less than 11% were seen once. Regarding time point: patch test 2, 6 weeks after DPC sensitization. The sample's treatment: therapeutic diphenylcyclopropenone sensitization with weekly scalp DPC. Sample: whole blood, taken in connection with sensitization to the hapten diphenylcyclopropenone (DPC). Receptors originate from a woman aged 45-60 years with alopecia areata. Some clones in this sample may be carry-over from other donors' samples.

The table lists this clonotype with a few counts. J is TRBJ1-1 and V is TRBV3-1; no definite D call. Germline V lookup: CDR1 LGHDT, CDR2 YNNKEL (reference sequence). V dropped 2 bases and J dropped 11 bases, with 15 bases sitting between them. The CDR3 runs 13 residues. CDR3 DNA sequence: TGTGCCAGCAGCCAATTTGGTGGGGATTGGGCTTTCTTT. This encodes CASSQFGGDWAFF.

Many counts were recorded for this clonotype. The chain has TRBV18 and TRBJ2-3, with 7 positions matching TRBD1. Germline V gives CDR1 KGHSH, CDR2 LQKENI. The J segment lost 1 base and the V segment lost 6 bases, leaving 13 bases of the junction unmatched. The CDR3 is 17 amino acids. CDR3 DNA: TGTGCCAGCTCTCCAACAACACCCGGGACAGGCACAGATACGCAGTATTTT. It yields the protein CASSPTTPGTGTDTQYF.

This clonotype was observed many times. V usage is TRBV14 and J usage is TRBJ2-1; 12 positions agree with TRBD2. CDR3 size: 16 residues. Germline V CDR1 and CDR2: SGHDN, FVKESK. V lost 5 bases to trimming and J lost 4 bases; unmatched junction nucleotides: 6. Here the CDR3 DNA reads TGTGCCAGCAGCTCCGGGACTAGCGGGCCGTACAATGAGCAGTTCTTC. Amino acid sequence: CASSSGTSGPYNEQFF.